A selection of T cell receptor beta chains follows, all from one sample in a study of T cell repertoires in cytomegalovirus infection. TCRdb recomputed calls from the reads with MiXCR, one row per CDR3 protein. The sample has approximately 190,000 distinct CDR3 sequences, roughly 27% seen once. Sequenced input: PBMCs. The receptors here all came from a human donor in good health (CMV status not recorded). Some clones in this sample may be carry-over from other donors' samples. CDR3s include the opening cysteine and the closing phenylalanine or tryptophan. D genes are given only for firm matches. Rows give clone size only sometimes, using once, few, many, or a class for an expanded clone.

J gene | V gene | clone size | D gene | CDR3 protein | CDR3 DNA
TRBJ1-1 | TRBV12-3/TRBV12-4 | few | - | CASTPTREAFF | TGTGCCAGCACCCCGACGCGAGAAGCTTTCTTT
TRBJ1-3 | TRBV15 | few | - | CATSRGPAFSGNTIYF | TGTGCCACCAGCAGAGGACCAGCATTCTCTGGAAACACCATATATTTT
TRBJ2-3 | TRBV9 | - | - | CASSALGDTQYF | TGTGCCAGCAGCGCCCTGGGAGATACGCAGTATTTT
TRBJ2-7 | TRBV18 | few | TRBD2 | CASSPDAGGQYF | TGTGCCAGCTCACCCGACGCGGGGGGGCAGTACTTC
TRBJ2-5 | TRBV3-1 | - | - | CASSQGLAPGRETQYF | TGTGCCAGCAGCCAAGGTCTAGCGCCCGGCCGAGAGACCCAGTACTTC
TRBJ2-1 | TRBV5-1 | - | - | CASSLGTGDNEQFF | TGCGCCAGCAGCTTAGGAACGGGGGACAATGAGCAGTTCTTC
TRBJ2-2 | TRBV6-5 | - | TRBD2 | CASSYGGGRNTGELFF | TGTGCCAGCAGTTACGGCGGGGGGCGGAACACCGGGGAGCTGTTTTTT
TRBJ1-1 | TRBV7-9 | - | TRBD1 | CASSFGQGEGKNTEAFF | TGTGCCAGCAGCTTCGGACAGGGGGAAGGGAAGAACACTGAAGCTTTCTTT
TRBJ2-1 | TRBV12-3/TRBV12-4 | few | TRBD2 | CASSLELAGSNNEQFF | TGTGCCAGCAGTTTAGAACTAGCGGGGTCAAACAATGAGCAGTTCTTC
TRBJ1-5 | TRBV6-1 | - | - | CASTQRWIEGNQPQHF | TGTGCCAGCACTCAAAGGTGGATCGAGGGCAATCAGCCCCAGCATTTT
TRBJ2-5 | TRBV7-9 | - | - | CASSSEGRVETQYF | TGTGCCAGCAGCTCAGAGGGCAGGGTAGAGACCCAGTACTTC
TRBJ2-3 | TRBV4-1 | - | - | CASSQEGGGVADTQYF | TGCGCCAGCAGCCAAGAAGGGGGCGGGGTCGCAGATACGCAGTATTTT
TRBJ1-2 | TRBV6-2/TRBV6-3 | few | - | CASSYTSSPVSYTF | TGTGCCAGCAGTTACACTTCGTCTCCCGTCAGCTACACCTTC
TRBJ2-7 | TRBV7-8 | - | - | CASSLEGQGFYEQYF | TGTGCCAGCAGCTTAGAGGGGCAGGGTTTCTACGAGCAGTACTTC
TRBJ1-1 | TRBV7-9 | many | - | CASSPRGKANTEAFF | TGTGCCAGCAGCCCCCGTGGCAAGGCCAACACTGAAGCTTTCTTT
TRBJ2-7 | TRBV6-6 | - | TRBD1 | CASSYSWDREYEQYF | TGTGCCAGCAGTTACTCCTGGGACAGGGAATACGAGCAGTACTTC
TRBJ2-1 | TRBV5-6 | - | - | CASSPVQSYNEQFF | TGTGCCAGCAGCCCGGTACAGTCCTACAATGAGCAGTTCTTC
TRBJ1-5 | TRBV7-2 | many | - | CASSLEGPGGGNQPQHF | TGTGCCAGCAGCTTAGAGGGTCCGGGGGGAGGCAATCAGCCCCAGCATTTT
TRBJ1-5 | TRBV6-2/TRBV6-3 | many | - | CASSYGKKARSNQPQHF | TGTGCCAGCAGTTACGGTAAGAAGGCAAGGAGCAATCAGCCCCAGCATTTT
TRBJ2-1 | TRBV7-2 | few | TRBD2 | CASTLQAGGYNEQFF | TGTGCCAGCACCCTCCAAGCGGGGGGATACAATGAGCAGTTCTTC
TRBJ2-5 | TRBV6-2/TRBV6-3 | - | - | CASSYEKWETQYF | TGTGCCAGCAGTTACGAGAAGTGGGAGACCCAGTACTTC
TRBJ2-5 | TRBV12-3/TRBV12-4 | many | - | CASSLHVLGPPETQYF | TGTGCCAGCAGTTTACACGTGCTAGGTCCCCCAGAGACCCAGTACTTC
TRBJ2-2 | TRBV7-2 | many | TRBD2 | CASSLALRLARTGELFF | TGTGCCAGCAGCTTAGCGCTTAGACTAGCGAGGACCGGGGAGCTGTTTTTT
TRBJ1-2 | TRBV29-1 | once | - | CSVDGGGANYGYTF | TGCAGCGTTGATGGGGGTGGTGCGAACTATGGCTACACCTTC
TRBJ2-3 | TRBV7-8 | many | - | CASSSKAPSSAGGGTQYF | TGTGCCAGCAGCTCAAAAGCCCCTAGCTCGGCCGGAGGGGGTACGCAGTATTTT
TRBJ1-4 | TRBV20-1 | few | - | CSAVQGLENEKLFF | TGCAGTGCTGTACAGGGTTTAGAAAATGAAAAACTGTTTTTT
TRBJ2-1 | TRBV6-6 | few | - | CASGQNRYNEQFF | TGTGCCAGCGGGCAGAACCGATACAATGAGCAGTTCTTC
TRBJ1-1 | TRBV19 | many | - | CATRDGNTEAFF | TGTGCCACCCGGGACGGGAACACTGAAGCTTTCTTT
TRBJ2-2 | TRBV5-6 | few | - | CASSSDTNTGELFF | TGTGCCAGCAGTTCCGATACGAACACCGGGGAGCTGTTTTTT
TRBJ2-7 | TRBV12-3/TRBV12-4 | - | - | CASSLFSLRQTYEQYF | TGTGCCAGCAGTTTATTCTCCCTACGGCAAACCTACGAGCAGTACTTC
TRBJ1-1 | TRBV12-3/TRBV12-4 | - | - | CASSPTRGNIRAFF | TGTGCCAGCAGTCCGACCAGGGGAAATATTAGAGCTTTCTTT
TRBJ2-3 | TRBV29-1 | - | - | CSVTLSDTQYF | TGCAGCGTTACCTTATCGGATACGCAGTATTTT
TRBJ1-1 | TRBV6-6 | few | - | CASSHHPGGAFF | TGTGCCAGCAGTCACCACCCGGGAGGAGCTTTCTTT
TRBJ1-2 | TRBV7-3 | - | TRBD1 | CASSLPENILGTDDSNYGYTF | TGTGCCAGCAGCTTACCCGAAAATATACTCGGGACAGACGATTCTAACTATGGCTACACCTTC
TRBJ1-1 | TRBV11-3 | - | - | CASSFGPNTEAFF | TGTGCCAGCAGCTTTGGACCGAACACTGAAGCTTTCTTT
TRBJ2-7 | TRBV2 | few | TRBD2 | CASTPSLAGTYEQYF | TGTGCCAGCACCCCCTCACTAGCGGGGACCTACGAGCAGTACTTC
TRBJ2-3 | TRBV3-1 | - | - | CASSPRPLWRSTDTQYF | TGTGCCAGCAGCCCGCGTCCGTTATGGCGTAGCACAGATACGCAGTATTTT
TRBJ1-1 | TRBV12-3/TRBV12-4 | - | - | CASSLSPSSPPPEAFF | TGTGCCAGCAGTTTATCTCCGTCTTCCCCTCCCCCTGAAGCTTTCTTT
TRBJ2-3 | TRBV11-2 | - | TRBD1 | CASSSTGEDTQYF | TGTGCCAGCAGCTCGACAGGGGAGGATACGCAGTATTTT
TRBJ2-2 | TRBV6-2/TRBV6-3 | few | TRBD1 | CASKGQGVHTGELFF | TGTGCCAGCAAGGGACAGGGGGTCCACACCGGGGAGCTGTTTTTT
TRBJ2-3 | TRBV25-1 | - | - | CASSVASVTDTQYF | TGTGCCAGCAGTGTCGCTAGCGTTACAGATACGCAGTATTTT
TRBJ2-1 | TRBV6-5 | few | - | CASRGLVPDEQFF | TGTGCCAGCAGGGGGCTAGTCCCAGATGAGCAGTTCTTC
TRBJ1-1 | TRBV5-1 | - | - | CASSLAGGSNTEAFF | TGCGCCAGCAGCTTGGCAGGAGGGTCGAACACTGAAGCTTTCTTT
TRBJ2-1 | TRBV7-2 | - | - | CASSRDNNEQFF | TGTGCCAGCAGCCGGGACAACAATGAGCAGTTCTTC
TRBJ2-3 | TRBV12-3/TRBV12-4 | few | TRBD2 | CASPLAGQTQYF | TGTGCCAGCCCACTAGCGGGGCAAACGCAGTATTTT
TRBJ1-2 | TRBV5-4 | - | - | CASGHGTALFGYTF | TGTGCCAGCGGCCATGGGACCGCCCTATTTGGCTACACCTTC
TRBJ1-2 | TRBV7-8 | few | - | CASSFGIQYGYTF | TGTGCCAGCAGCTTCGGAATTCAATATGGCTACACCTTC
TRBJ2-4 | TRBV3-1 | - | - | CASSQRRDTKNIQYF | TGTGCCAGCAGCCAACGCCGGGACACCAAAAACATTCAGTACTTC
TRBJ2-3 | TRBV14 | few | - | CASSPLLGPAGDTQYF | TGTGCCAGCAGCCCTCTTTTAGGGCCGGCCGGGGATACGCAGTATTTT
TRBJ2-7 | TRBV11-2 | - | - | CASSLESGSSYEQYF | TGTGCCAGCAGCTTAGAGTCGGGCAGTTCCTACGAGCAGTACTTC
TRBJ1-5 | TRBV7-2 | many | - | CASSASNQPQHF | TGTGCCAGCAGCGCTTCAAATCAGCCCCAGCATTTT
TRBJ1-1 | TRBV11-2 | - | - | CASSLALGPEAFF | TGTGCCAGCAGCTTAGCATTGGGGCCCGAAGCTTTCTTT
TRBJ2-5 | TRBV12-3/TRBV12-4 | few | - | CASSLNGGWQETQYF | TGTGCCAGCAGTTTAAACGGGGGTTGGCAAGAGACCCAGTACTTC
TRBJ1-1 | TRBV7-9 | many | - | CASSQDSGTEAFF | TGTGCCAGCAGCCAAGACAGTGGCACTGAAGCTTTCTTT
TRBJ1-3 | TRBV12-3/TRBV12-4 | - | TRBD1 | CASSPIGQGADTIYF | TGTGCCAGCAGTCCAATAGGACAGGGGGCTGACACCATATATTTT